The next 8 T cell receptor beta chains were all read from a single sample in a study of post-analysis software for immune sequencing data (dated by TCRdb to the mid-2010s). The receptor library was made with PCR. For sequencing, an Illumina HiSeq 2500 was employed. Unique molecular identifiers were incorporated into TCR beta cDNA libraries to reduce PCR and sequencing biases. TCRdb cleaned the public reads at Q25 with fastp, built clones with MiXCR and kept in-frame beta chains. Identical CDR3 protein sequences are pooled into one entry, listed with their most common genes and DNA. This sample holds roughly 670,000 distinct CDR3 sequences; approximately 60% were observed only once. Together, the top ten hold roughly 10% of the sample. Antigens of these TCRs are unknown. The study at large found these results: Patients showed significantly higher frequencies than controls for a handful of TRBV segments, among them TRBV5-6, TRBV5-1 and TRBV20-1.

The sequenced sample was blood. These receptors all come from a girl aged 2-9 years with multiple sclerosis.

The V and J genes are TRBV2 and TRBJ2-3, with D possibly matching TRBD2 (5 bases). The CDR3 length is 14 residues. Germline loops: CDR1 SNHLY, CDR2 FYNNEI. With 1 base removed from V and 0 bases from J, the gap between germline ends came to 5 bases. This chain's CDR3 is CASSEGTSTDTQYF. As DNA, the CDR3 is TGTGCCAGCAGTGAAGGGACTAGCACAGATACGCAGTATTTT.

This chain connects TRBV6-6 to TRBJ2-7, with D perhaps matching TRBD1 (6 bases). Germline lookup yields CDR1 MNHNY and CDR2 SVGAGI (reference sequence). The CDR3 contains 16 residues. V lost 0 bases to trimming and J lost 1 base, with 13 bases between them. CDR3 nucleotide sequence: TGTGCCAGCAGTTACTCTGACAGGATGGATTCCTACGAGCAGTACTTC. Its translation: CASSYSDRMDSYEQYF.

V gene TRBV20-1 combines with J gene TRBJ2-6; D might be TRBD1 (5 bases). V shed 6 bases and J shed 2 bases, with 8 bases lying between them. Per the germline V gene, CDR1 is DFQATT and CDR2 is SNEGSKA (reference sequence). CDR3 length: 13 residues. The CDR3 spells CSARVPGANVLTF. CDR3 coding DNA: TGCAGTGCCAGGGTCCCTGGGGCCAACGTCCTGACTTTC.

This clonotype was observed once. The rearrangement joins TRBV6-5 to TRBJ2-4; D possibly matches TRBD1 or TRBD2 (5 bases each). V was cut by 6 bases and J by 1 base, with 7 bases left in between. Germline CDR1 is MNHEY and CDR2 is SVGAGI. This CDR3 is 13 amino acids long. Here the CDR3 reads CASRRGAKNIQYF. In DNA form, the CDR3 reads TGTGCCAGCAGGAGGGGTGCCAAAAACATTCAGTACTTC.

J is TRBJ2-3 and V is TRBV12-3 or TRBV12-4; 11 bases align to TRBD2. V lost 6 bases and J lost 1; bases outside the gene matches: 6. The CDR3 consists of 16 residues. Here the CDR3 DNA reads TGTGCCAGCAGCCCAAAGGGACTAGCGGGCACAGATACGCAGTATTTT. It specifies CASSPKGLAGTDTQYF.

The chain is built from TRBV7-9 and TRBJ2-7, with 11 bases lining up with TRBD2. Germline lookup yields CDR1 SEHNR and CDR2 FQNEAQ (reference sequence). This CDR3 is 18 amino acids long. With 3 bases clipped from V and 5 bases from J, the junction kept 15 bases outside the gene matches. CDR3 sequence: CASSFQTSGILTVHEQYF. For the CDR3, the DNA is TGTGCCAGCAGCTTCCAGACTAGCGGGATTCTCACGGTACACGAGCAGTACTTC.

The rearrangement uses TRBV30 and TRBJ2-7; the match to TRBD2 covers 9 bases. The closer fit of TRBJ2-5 to the DNA end suggests the J call may be wrong. The CDR3 runs to 15 residues. Germline V gene data show CDR1 as GTSNPN and CDR2 as SVGIG (reference sequence). The DNA of the CDR3 is TGTGCCTGGGGCGTTAGCGGGAGCTCTTCTGAGACCCAGTACTTC. Residues: CAWGVSGSSSETQYF.

This chain connects TRBV6-1 to TRBJ2-3; 11 bases map to TRBD2. V dropped 4 bases and J dropped 1; count of bases not matched to a gene: 16. Germline V lookup: CDR1 MNHNS, CDR2 SASEGT. This CDR3 contains 20 residues. CDR3 coding DNA: TGTGCCAGCAGTGCGGGACTAGCGGTAACTTATACGTTCGGCACAGATACGCAGTATTTT. Encoded protein: CASSAGLAVTYTFGTDTQYF.